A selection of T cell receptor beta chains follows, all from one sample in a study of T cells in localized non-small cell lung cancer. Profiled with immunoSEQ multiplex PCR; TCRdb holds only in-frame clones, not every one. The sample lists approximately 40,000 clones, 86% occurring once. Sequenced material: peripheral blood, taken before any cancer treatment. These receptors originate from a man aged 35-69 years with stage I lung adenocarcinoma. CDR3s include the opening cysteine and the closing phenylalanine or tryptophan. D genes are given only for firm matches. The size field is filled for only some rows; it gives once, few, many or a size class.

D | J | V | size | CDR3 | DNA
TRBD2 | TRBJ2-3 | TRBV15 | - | CATSRAPGLAGTDTQYF | TGTGCCACCAGCAGAGCCCCGGGACTAGCGGGAACAGATACGCAGTATTTT
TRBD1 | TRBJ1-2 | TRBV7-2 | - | CASSLGTGGNGYTF | TGTGCCAGCAGCTTAGGGACAGGGGGCAATGGCTACACCTTC
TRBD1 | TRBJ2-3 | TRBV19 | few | CASSRDSSWDTQYF | TGTGCCAGTAGTAGGGACAGTTCCTGGGATACGCAGTATTTT
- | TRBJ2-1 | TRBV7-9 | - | CASSLAGDSYNEQFF | TGTGCCAGCAGCTTAGCGGGGGACTCCTACAATGAGCAGTTCTTC
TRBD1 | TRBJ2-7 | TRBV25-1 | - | CASSAYRGHYEQYF | TGTGCCAGCAGTGCCTACAGGGGGCATTACGAGCAGTACTTC
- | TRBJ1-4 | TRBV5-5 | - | CASSYQRGARLWFF | TGTGCCAGCAGTTACCAACGGGGGGCGCGACTTTGGTTTTTT
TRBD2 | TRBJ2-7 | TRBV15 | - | CATSRAGLSNYEQYF | TGTGCCACCAGCAGAGCGGGACTATCCAACTACGAGCAGTACTTC
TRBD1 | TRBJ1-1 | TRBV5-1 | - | CASSLSMRQGAAEAFF | TGCGCCAGCAGCTTGTCGATGAGACAGGGAGCGGCTGAAGCTTTCTTT
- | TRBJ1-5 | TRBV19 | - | CASSIDPYRASNQPQHF | TGTGCCAGTAGTATAGATCCTTACAGGGCGAGCAATCAGCCCCAGCATTTT
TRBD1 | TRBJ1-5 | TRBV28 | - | CASRDRGNQPQHF | TGTGCCAGCAGGGACAGGGGTAATCAGCCCCAGCATTTT
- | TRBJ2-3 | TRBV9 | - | CASSVGGPTDTQYF | TGTGCCAGCAGCGTAGGGGGACCCACAGATACGCAGTATTTT
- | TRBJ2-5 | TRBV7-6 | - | CASSLSLQETQYF | TGTGCCAGCAGCTTATCGCTCCAAGAGACCCAGTACTTC
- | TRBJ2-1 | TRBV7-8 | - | CASSLRNEQFF | TGTGCCAGCAGCTTACGAAATGAGCAGTTCTTC
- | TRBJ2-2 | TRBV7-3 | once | CASSLNEFGELFF | TGTGCCAGCAGCTTAAATGAGTTCGGGGAGCTGTTTTTT
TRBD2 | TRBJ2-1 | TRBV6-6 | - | CASTAGGPHEQFF | TGTGCCAGCACGGCGGGAGGGCCCCATGAGCAGTTCTTC
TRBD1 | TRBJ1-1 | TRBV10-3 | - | CAITPGTGLTEAFF | TGTGCCATCACACCGGGGACAGGGCTCACTGAAGCTTTCTTT
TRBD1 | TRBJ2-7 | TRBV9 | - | CASSVTPQGFSYEQYF | TGTGCCAGCAGCGTAACCCCACAGGGGTTCAGCTACGAGCAGTACTTC
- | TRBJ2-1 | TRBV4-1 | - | CASVGIHYNEQFF | TGCGCCAGTGTAGGGATCCACTACAATGAGCAGTTCTTC
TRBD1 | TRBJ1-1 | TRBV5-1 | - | CASSQIPGQMNTEAFF | TGCGCCAGCAGCCAAATACCGGGACAGATGAACACTGAAGCTTTCTTT
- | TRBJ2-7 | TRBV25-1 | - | CASSDPPALGGGYEQYF | TGTGCCAGCAGTGACCCTCCCGCCTTAGGGGGAGGCTACGAGCAGTACTTC
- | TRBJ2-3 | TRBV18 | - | CASSPTVSTDTQYF | TGTGCCAGCTCACCAACCGTCAGCACAGATACGCAGTATTTT
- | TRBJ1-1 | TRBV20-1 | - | CSAGHTEAFF | TGCAGTGCTGGACACACTGAAGCTTTCTTT
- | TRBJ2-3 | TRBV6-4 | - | CASSLQEHSTQYF | TGTGCCAGCAGTTTACAAGAACATAGTACGCAGTATTTT
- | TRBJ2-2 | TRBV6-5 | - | CASSGQRSGELFF | TGTGCCAGCAGCGGACAGAGAAGCGGGGAGCTGTTTTTT
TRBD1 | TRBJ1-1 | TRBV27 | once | CASSRILTGMNTEAFF | TGTGCCAGCAGCCGAATTCTGACAGGGATGAACACTGAAGCTTTCTTT
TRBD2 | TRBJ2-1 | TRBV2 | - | CASQRERGNEQFF | TGTGCCAGCCAGCGGGAGCGAGGCAATGAGCAGTTCTTC
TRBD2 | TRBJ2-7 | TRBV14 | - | CASSQRLAGYYEQYF | TGTGCCAGCAGCCAAAGACTAGCGGGATACTACGAGCAGTACTTC
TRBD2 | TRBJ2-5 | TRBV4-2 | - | CASSQELQRSSGKYQETQYF | TGTGCCAGCAGCCAAGAACTCCAAAGGAGTAGCGGGAAGTACCAAGAGACCCAGTACTTC
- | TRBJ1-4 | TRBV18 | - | CASSPRNGIGEKLFF | TGTGCCAGCTCACCACGGAACGGTATAGGGGAAAAACTGTTTTTT
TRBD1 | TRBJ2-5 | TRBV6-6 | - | CASSYSGTGQETQYF | TGTGCCAGCAGTTACTCCGGGACAGGCCAAGAGACCCAGTACTTC
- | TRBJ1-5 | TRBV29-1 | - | CSVTDAWGNQPQHF | TGCAGCGTCACGGACGCCTGGGGCAATCAGCCCCAGCATTTT
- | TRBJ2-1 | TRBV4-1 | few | CASSQVIRNEQFF | TGCGCCAGCAGCCAAGTCATCCGTAATGAGCAGTTCTTC
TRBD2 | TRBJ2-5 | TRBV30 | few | CAWSMGGERETQYF | TGTGCCTGGAGTATGGGAGGGGAACGAGAGACCCAGTACTTC
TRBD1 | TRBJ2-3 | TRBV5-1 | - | CASSLGDRATDTQYF | TGCGCCAGCAGCTTGGGGGACAGGGCCACAGATACGCAGTATTTT
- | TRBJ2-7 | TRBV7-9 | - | CASSSPGSTNEQYF | TGTGCCAGCAGCTCCCCGGGGAGCACGAACGAGCAGTACTTC
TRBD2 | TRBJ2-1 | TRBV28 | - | CASSLVAGGYNEQFF | TGTGCCAGCAGTTTGGTAGCGGGAGGCTACAATGAGCAGTTCTTC
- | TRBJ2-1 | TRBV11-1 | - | CASSLAPAKRNNEQFF | TGTGCCAGCAGCTTAGCGCCGGCCAAACGAAACAATGAGCAGTTCTTC
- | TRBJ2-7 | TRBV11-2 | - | CASSLEVSLPYEQYF | TGTGCCAGCAGCTTAGAAGTCAGCCTACCTTACGAGCAGTACTTC
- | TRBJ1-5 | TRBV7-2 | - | CASSLERLKPQHF | TGTGCCAGCAGCTTAGAGCGATTGAAGCCCCAGCATTTT
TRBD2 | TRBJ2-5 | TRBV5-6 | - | CASSRRRLAGGLGETQYF | TGTGCCAGCAGCCGACGACGACTAGCGGGAGGGCTTGGAGAGACCCAGTACTTC
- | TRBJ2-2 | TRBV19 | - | CASSIPPAGELFF | TGTGCCAGTAGTATCCCCCCGGCGGGGGAGCTGTTTTTT
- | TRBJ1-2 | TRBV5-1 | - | CASSFSMSPDGYTF | TGCGCCAGCAGCTTTAGTATGAGCCCAGATGGCTACACCTTC
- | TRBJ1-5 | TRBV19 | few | CASSIWENSNQPQHF | TGTGCCAGTAGTATATGGGAAAATAGCAATCAGCCCCAGCATTTT
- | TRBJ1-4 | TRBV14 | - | CASSPLRRNEKLFF | TGTGCCAGCAGCCCGCTACGTAGAAATGAAAAACTGTTTTTT
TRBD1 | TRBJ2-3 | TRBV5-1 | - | CASSLLDRGRTDTQYF | TGCGCCAGCAGCTTGCTAGACAGGGGGCGCACAGATACGCAGTATTTT
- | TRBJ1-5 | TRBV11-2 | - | CASSLGCGQPQHF | TGTGCCAGCAGCTTAGGGTGCGGGCAGCCCCAGCATTTT
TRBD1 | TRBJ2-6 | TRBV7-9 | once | CASSFTGAGANVLTF | TGTGCCAGCAGCTTTACAGGGGCTGGGGCCAACGTCCTGACTTTC
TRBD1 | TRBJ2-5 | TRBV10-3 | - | CAIGPRGRETQYF | TGTGCCATCGGACCCAGGGGGCGGGAGACCCAGTACTTC
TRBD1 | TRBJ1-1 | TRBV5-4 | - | CASRAGTGEKAFF | TGTGCCAGCAGGGCCGGGACAGGGGAAAAAGCTTTCTTT
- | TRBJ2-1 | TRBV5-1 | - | CASSQDSREQFF | TGCGCCAGCAGCCAAGACTCGCGTGAGCAGTTCTTC
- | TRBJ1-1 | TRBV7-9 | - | CASSPRGPNTEAFF | TGTGCCAGCAGCCCCCGGGGGCCGAACACTGAAGCTTTCTTT
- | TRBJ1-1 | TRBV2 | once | CASSEIGAGTEAFF | TGTGCCAGCAGTGAAATCGGGGCAGGGACTGAAGCTTTCTTT
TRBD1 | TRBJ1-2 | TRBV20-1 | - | CSAKRQGIAF | TGCAGTGCTAAACGACAGGGAATTGCCTTC
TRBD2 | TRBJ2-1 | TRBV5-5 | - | CASSSIQREDEQFF | TGTGCCAGCAGCTCAATCCAGCGGGAGGATGAGCAGTTCTTC
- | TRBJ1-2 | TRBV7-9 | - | CASSSRADHHVYGYTF | TGTGCCAGCAGCTCTAGAGCCGATCACCACGTTTATGGCTACACCTTC